The source of this T cell receptor beta chain is a study of blood T cell repertoires in COVID-19. Across the whole study: There were acute and convalescent COVID-19 samples, and they came from the United States, Italy and Spain. Sample material is recorded as cDNA or gDNA derived from T cells, B-cell-depleted T cells, or PBMCs.

As originally analysed: Nucleated cell counts were estimated from reference gene primer amplification. Generated by immunoSEQ multiplex PCR, the TCRdb table keeps only in-frame clones and is missing some. That table gives V, J and clone size, and the DNA gave D and trimming. The sample has over 100,000 clones, about 89% seen once. Losses at the gene ends were 1 base for V and 6 bases for J; bases not matched to a gene: 4. This CDR3 has 14 amino acids. Per the germline V gene, CDR1 is SGDLS and CDR2 is YYNGEE. The sequenced sample was peripheral blood. The chain employs TRBV9 and TRBJ1-2; 9 nucleotides align to TRBD1. The TCR comes from a human donor with acute or convalescent COVID-19. The donor label of this sample is uncertain. CDR3 region: CASSVPGQGHGYTF. Here the CDR3 DNA reads TGTGCCAGCAGCGTACCGGGACAGGGACATGGCTACACCTTC.